This T cell receptor beta chain is from a study of read filtering for tumor transcriptome and immune sequencing. As for the study in general: Transcriptome libraries were built from DNase-treated RNA.

About this clonotype itself: The antigen is undetermined. A read error is possible here, since a much larger clone lies one base away. As the CDR3 is not closed by the conserved phenylalanine or tryptophan, this likely results from a read error.

Molecular barcoded adaptors covering alpha/delta and beta/gamma chains were used on approximately 400 ng RNA. A single record per CDR3 protein comes from TCRdb applying MiXCR to the reads. The sample holds tens of thousands of distinct CDR3 sequences, under 15% seen once. The study's findings and limits: This fraction held mixed bone marrow immune cells after CD138-negative sorting.

Germline V gene sequence: CDR1 MDHEN, CDR2 SYDVKM. V was cut by 5 bases and J by 4 bases, with 11 bases left in between. The CDR3 has 13 amino acids. Sequencing was carried out using a population of CD138-negative cells sorted from bone marrow. This chain joins TRBV28 and TRBJ1-1, with D uncertain. The sequence was obtained from a donor aged 40 or over with multiple myeloma. The CDR3 DNA sequence: TGTGCCAGCAGTATCGGCCTCGGCACTGAAGCTTTCTCT. Encoded protein: CASSIGLGTEAFS.